This T cell receptor (beta chain) was sequenced for a study of human T cells and chemical hapten exposure. Study-wide points: Sensitizing to DPC left TCRs with a frequency above 1 in 1000 unaltered. A positive correlation with patch test score was found for PT1 expanded TCR counts.

This clonotype was seen repeatedly, ten times or more. Its antigen is unidentified. Time point in this sample: patch test 1, 2 weeks after DPC sensitization. Treatment here: therapeutic diphenylcyclopropenone sensitization with weekly scalp DPC. Trimming took 1 base from V and 4 from J, leaving 4 bases between them. Germline assignment: CDR1 PRHDT and CDR2 FYEKMQ (reference sequence). CDR3 length: 12 residues. As processed by the authors: Samples contained a median of 95,638 TCRs, with a range of roughly 20,000 to 750,000. TCRdb itself ran the RACE reads through MiXCR, one entry per CDR3 protein. TCRdb, not the authors, supplied the V and J calls. The sample lists 300,000 to 450,000 distinct CDR3 sequences, approximately 4.4% occurring once.

The receptor comes from a woman aged 45-65 years with alopecia areata. Some clones in this sample may be carry-over from other donors' samples. Sequences were derived from whole blood, sampled in connection with sensitization to the hapten diphenylcyclopropenone (DPC). The rearrangement joins TRBV13 to TRBJ2-5; D is undetermined. The CDR3 bases are TGTGCCAGCAGCTTAGTAACAGAGACCCAGTACTTC. It is translated as CASSLVTETQYF.